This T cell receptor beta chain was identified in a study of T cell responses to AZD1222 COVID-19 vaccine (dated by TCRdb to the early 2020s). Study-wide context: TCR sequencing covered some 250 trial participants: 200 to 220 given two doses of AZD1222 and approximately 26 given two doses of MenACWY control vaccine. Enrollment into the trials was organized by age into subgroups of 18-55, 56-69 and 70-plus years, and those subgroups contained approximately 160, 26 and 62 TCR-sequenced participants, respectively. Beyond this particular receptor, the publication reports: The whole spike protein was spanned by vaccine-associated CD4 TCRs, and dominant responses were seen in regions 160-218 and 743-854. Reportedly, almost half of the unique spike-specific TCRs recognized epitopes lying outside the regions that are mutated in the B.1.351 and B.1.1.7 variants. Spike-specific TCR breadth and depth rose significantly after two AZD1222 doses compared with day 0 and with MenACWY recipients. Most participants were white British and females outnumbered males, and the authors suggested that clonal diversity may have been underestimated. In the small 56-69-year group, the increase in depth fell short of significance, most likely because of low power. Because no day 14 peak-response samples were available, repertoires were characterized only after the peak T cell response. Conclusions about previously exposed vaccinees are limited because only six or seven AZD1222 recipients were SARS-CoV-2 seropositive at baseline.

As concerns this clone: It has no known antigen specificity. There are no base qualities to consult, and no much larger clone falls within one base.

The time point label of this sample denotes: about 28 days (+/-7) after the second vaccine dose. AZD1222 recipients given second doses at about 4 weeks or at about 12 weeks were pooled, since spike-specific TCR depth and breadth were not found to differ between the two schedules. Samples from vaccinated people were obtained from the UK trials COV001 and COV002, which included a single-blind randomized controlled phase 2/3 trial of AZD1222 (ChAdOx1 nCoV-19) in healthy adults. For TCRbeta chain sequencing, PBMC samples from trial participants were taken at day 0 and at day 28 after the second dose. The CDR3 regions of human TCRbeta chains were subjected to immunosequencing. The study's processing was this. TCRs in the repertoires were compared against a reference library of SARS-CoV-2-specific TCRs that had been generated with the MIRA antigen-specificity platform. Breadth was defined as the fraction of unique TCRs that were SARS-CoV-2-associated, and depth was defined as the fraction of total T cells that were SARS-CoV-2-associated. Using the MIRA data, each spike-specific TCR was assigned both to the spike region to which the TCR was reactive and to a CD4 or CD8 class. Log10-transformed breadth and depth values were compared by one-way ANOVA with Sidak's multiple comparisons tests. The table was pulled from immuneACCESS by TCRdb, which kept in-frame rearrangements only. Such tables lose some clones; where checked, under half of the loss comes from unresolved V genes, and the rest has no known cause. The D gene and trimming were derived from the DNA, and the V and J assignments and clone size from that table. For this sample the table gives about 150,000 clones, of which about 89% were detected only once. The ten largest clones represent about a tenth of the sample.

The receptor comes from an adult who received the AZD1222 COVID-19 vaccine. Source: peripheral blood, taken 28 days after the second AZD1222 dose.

In nucleotide form, the sequence is TGCAGTGCTGGAACCTACGAGCAGTACTTC. This sequence encodes CSAGTYEQYF. The sequence links TRBV20-1 to TRBJ2-7; the D gene is not confidently resolved. The germline V gene (reference sequence) sets CDR1 to DFQATT and CDR2 to SNEGSKA. V was cut back by 5 bases and J by 2 bases, leaving a gap of 4 bases between them. The CDR3 has 10 amino acids, counting the end cysteine and phenylalanine. Only the CDR3 DNA stays, 30 bases, in frame from base 1.